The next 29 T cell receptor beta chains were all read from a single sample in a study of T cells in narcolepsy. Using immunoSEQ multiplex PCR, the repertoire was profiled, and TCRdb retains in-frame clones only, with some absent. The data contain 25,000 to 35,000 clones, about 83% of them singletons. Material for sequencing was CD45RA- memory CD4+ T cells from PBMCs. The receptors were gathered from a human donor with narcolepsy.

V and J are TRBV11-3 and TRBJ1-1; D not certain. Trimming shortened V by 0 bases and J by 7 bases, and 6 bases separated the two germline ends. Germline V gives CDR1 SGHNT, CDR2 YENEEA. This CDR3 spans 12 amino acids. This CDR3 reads CASSLDRIEAFF. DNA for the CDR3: TGTGCCAGCAGCTTAGACAGGATTGAAGCTTTCTTT.

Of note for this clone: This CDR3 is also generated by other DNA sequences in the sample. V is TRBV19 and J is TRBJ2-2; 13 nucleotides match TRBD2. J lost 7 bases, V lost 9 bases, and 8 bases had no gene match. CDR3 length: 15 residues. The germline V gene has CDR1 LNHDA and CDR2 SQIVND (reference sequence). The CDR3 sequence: CASFPGLAGIGELFF. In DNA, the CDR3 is TGTGCCAGCTTTCCGGGACTAGCGGGGATCGGGGAGCTGTTTTTT. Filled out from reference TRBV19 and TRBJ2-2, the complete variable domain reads DGGITQSPKYLFRKEGQNVTLSCEQNLNHDAMYWYRQDPGQGLRLIYYSQIVNDFQKGDIAEGYSVSREKKESFPLTVTSAQKNPTAFYLCASFPGLAGIGELFFGEGSRLTVL.

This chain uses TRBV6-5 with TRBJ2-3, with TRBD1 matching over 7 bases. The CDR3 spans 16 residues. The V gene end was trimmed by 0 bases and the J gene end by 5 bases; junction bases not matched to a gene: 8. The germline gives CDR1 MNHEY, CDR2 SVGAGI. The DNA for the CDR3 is TGTGCCAGCAGTTACTCACCGACAGGGTTGGAAGATACGCAGTATTTT. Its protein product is CASSYSPTGLEDTQYF.

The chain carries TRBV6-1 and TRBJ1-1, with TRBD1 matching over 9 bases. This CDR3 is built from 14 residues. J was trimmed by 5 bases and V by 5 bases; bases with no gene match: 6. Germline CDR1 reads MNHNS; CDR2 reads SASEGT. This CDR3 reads CASSTQGAVTEAFF. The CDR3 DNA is TGTGCCAGCAGTACACAGGGGGCTGTGACTGAAGCTTTCTTT.

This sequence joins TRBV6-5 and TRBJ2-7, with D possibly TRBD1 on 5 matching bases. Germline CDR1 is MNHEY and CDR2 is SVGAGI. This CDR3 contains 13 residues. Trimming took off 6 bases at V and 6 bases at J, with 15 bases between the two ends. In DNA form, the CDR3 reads TGTGCCAGCAGACTGACAGATCCCTCCGAGCAGTACTTC. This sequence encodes CASRLTDPSEQYF.

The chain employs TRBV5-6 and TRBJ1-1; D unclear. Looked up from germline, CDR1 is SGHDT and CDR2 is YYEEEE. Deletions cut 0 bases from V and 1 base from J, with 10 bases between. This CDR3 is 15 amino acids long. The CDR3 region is CASSLVSLENTEAFF. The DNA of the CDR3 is TGTGCCAGCAGCTTGGTCAGCCTAGAGAACACTGAAGCTTTCTTT.

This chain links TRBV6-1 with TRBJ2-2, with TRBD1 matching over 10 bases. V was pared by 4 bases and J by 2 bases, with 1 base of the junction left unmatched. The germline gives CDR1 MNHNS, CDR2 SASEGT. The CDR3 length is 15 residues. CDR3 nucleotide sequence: TGTGCCAGCAGTGTGACAGGGGGCAACACCGGGGAGCTGTTTTTT. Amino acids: CASSVTGGNTGELFF.

The CDR3 DNA reads as TGTGCCAGCAGTGAGGAGTTCTCTGGAAACACCATATATTTT. Translating it yields CASSEEFSGNTIYF. V gene TRBV2 combines with J gene TRBJ1-3; D gene uncertain. CDR1 is SNHLY and CDR2 is FYNNEI in the germline V gene. V was pared by 3 bases and J by 0 bases, with 6 bases between. This CDR3 comprises 14 residues.

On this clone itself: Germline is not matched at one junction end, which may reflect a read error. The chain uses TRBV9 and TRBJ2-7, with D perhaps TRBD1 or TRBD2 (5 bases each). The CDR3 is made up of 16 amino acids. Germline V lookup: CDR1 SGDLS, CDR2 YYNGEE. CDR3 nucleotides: TGTGCCAGCAGCGTAGGGACAAGCCGGGACCCCAACGAGCAGTGCTTC. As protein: CASSVGTSRDPNEQCF.

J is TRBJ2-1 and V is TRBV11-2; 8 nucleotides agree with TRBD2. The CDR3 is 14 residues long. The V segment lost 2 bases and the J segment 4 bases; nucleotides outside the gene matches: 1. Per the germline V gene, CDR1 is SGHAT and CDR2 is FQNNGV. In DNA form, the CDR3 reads TGTGCCAGCAGCTTAATAGCGGGATACAATGAGCAGTTCTTC. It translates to CASSLIAGYNEQFF.

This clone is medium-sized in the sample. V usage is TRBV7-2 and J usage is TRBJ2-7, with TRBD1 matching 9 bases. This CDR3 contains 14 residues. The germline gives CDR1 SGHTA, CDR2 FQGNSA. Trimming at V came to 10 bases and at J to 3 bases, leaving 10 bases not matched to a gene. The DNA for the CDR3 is TGTGCCACCAAGGAGGGACAGGGACACTACGAGCAGTACTTC. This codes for CATKEGQGHYEQYF.

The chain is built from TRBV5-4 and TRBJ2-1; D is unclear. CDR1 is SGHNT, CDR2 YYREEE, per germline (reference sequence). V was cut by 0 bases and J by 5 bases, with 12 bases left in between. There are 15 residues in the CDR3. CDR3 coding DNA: TGTGCCAGCAGCTTGGCCTCCGGGCAGAACAATGAGCAGTTCTTC. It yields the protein CASSLASGQNNEQFF.

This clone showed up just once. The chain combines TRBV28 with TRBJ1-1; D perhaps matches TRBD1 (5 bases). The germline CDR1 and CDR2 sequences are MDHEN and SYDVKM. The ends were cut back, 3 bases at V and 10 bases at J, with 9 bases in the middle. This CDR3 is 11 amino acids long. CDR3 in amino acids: CASSLGVVAFF. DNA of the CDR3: TGTGCCAGCAGTTTGGGGGTGGTAGCTTTCTTT.

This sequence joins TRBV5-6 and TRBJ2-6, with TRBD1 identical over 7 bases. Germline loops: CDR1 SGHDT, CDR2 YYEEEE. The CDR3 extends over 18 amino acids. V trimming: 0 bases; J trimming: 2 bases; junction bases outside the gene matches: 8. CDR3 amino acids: CASSLEGAMIAGANVLTF. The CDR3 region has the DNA TGTGCCAGCAGCTTGGAGGGGGCTATGATTGCTGGGGCCAACGTCCTGACTTTC.

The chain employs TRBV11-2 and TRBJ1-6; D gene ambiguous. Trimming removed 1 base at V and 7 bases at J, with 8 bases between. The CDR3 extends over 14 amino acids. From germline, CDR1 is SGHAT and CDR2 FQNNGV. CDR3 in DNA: TGTGCCAGCAGCTTAGTCACGCAAAATTCACCCCTCCACTTT. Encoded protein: CASSLVTQNSPLHF.

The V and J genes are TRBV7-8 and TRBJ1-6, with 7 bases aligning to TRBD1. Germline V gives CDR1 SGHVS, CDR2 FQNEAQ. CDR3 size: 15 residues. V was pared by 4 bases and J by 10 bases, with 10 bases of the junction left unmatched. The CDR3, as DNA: TGTGCCAGCAGCTCCACGGGACAGAGTTGGTCACCCCTCCACTTT. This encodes CASSSTGQSWSPLHF.

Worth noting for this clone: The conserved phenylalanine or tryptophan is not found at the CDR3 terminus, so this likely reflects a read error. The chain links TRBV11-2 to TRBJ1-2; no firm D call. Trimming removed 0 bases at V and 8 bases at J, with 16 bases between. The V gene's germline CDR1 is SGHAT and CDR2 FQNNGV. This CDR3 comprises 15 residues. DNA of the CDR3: TGTGCCAGCAGCTTAGAGCTCGGGCCGTCGTGGGGCTACACCCTC. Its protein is CASSLELGPSWGYTL.

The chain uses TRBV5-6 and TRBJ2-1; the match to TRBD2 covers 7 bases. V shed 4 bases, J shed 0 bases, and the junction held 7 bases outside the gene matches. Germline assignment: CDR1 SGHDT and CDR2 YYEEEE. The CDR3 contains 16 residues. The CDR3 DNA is TGTGCCAGCAGCCTGGGGGGGAAGAGCTCCTACAATGAGCAGTTCTTC. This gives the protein CASSLGGKSSYNEQFF.

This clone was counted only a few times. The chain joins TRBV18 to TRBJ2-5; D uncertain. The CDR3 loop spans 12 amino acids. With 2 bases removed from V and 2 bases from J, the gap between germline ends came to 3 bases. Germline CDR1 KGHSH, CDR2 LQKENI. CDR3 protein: CASSPYQETQYF. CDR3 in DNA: TGTGCCAGCTCACCATATCAAGAGACCCAGTACTTC.

CDR3 DNA sequence: TGTGCCAGCGGAGGGACAGGGGGCGCAGGGCAGCCCCAGCATTTT. This translates into CASGGTGGAGQPQHF. V gene TRBV2 combines with J gene TRBJ1-5; TRBD1 matches 12 bases. The CDR3 is 15 residues long. The germline V gene encodes CDR1 SNHLY and CDR2 FYNNEI. The trim removed 8 bases at V and 7 bases at J, leaving 9 bases unmatched.

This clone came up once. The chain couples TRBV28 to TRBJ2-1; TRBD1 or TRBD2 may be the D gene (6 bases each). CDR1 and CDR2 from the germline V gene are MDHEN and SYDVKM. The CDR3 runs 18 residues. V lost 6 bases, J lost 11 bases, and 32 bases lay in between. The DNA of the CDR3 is TGTGCCAGCAGATTTATGAGCACGGGGGCAGGCTCTCCCATGAAGCAGTTCTTC. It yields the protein CASRFMSTGAGSPMKQFF.

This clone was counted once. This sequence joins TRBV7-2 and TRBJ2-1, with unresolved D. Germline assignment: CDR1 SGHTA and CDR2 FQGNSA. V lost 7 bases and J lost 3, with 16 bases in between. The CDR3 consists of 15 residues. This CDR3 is CASNPNLDFYNEQFF. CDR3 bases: TGTGCCAGCAACCCAAACCTCGATTTCTACAATGAGCAGTTCTTC.

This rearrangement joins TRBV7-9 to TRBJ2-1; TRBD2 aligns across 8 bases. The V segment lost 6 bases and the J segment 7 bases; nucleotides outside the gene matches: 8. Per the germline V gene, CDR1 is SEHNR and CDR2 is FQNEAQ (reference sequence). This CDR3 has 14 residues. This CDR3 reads CASSSGTRGNEQFF. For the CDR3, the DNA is TGTGCCAGCAGTTCCGGGACTAGGGGGAATGAGCAGTTCTTC.

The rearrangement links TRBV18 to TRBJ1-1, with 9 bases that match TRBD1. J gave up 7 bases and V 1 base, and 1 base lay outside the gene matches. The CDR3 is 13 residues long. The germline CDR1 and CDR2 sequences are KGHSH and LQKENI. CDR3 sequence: CASSPQDRGEAFF. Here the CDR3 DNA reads TGTGCCAGCTCACCACAGGACAGGGGTGAAGCTTTCTTT.

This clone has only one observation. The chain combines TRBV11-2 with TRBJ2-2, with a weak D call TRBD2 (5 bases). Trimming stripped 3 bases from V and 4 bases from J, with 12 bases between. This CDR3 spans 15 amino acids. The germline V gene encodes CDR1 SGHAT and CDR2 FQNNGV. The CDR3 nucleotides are TGTGCCAGCAGCTTCCAGACGGGGATCACCGGGGAGCTGTTTTTT. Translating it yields CASSFQTGITGELFF.

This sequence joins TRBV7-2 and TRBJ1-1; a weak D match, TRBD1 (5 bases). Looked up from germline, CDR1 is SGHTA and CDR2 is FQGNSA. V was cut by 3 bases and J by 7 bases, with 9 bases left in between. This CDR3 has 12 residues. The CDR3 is CASSLGGVEAFF. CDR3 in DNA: TGTGCCAGCAGCTTGGGAGGGGTTGAAGCTTTCTTT.

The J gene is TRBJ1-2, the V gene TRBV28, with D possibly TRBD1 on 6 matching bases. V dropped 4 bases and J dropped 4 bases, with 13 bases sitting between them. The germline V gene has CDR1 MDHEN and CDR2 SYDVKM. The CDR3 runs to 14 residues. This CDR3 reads CASSSEMTGYGYTF. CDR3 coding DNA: TGTGCCAGCAGTTCTGAAATGACAGGCTATGGCTACACCTTC.

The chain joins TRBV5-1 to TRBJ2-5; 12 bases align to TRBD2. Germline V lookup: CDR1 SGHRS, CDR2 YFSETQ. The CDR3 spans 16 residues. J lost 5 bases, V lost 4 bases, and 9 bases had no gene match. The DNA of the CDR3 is TGCGCCAGCAGCAGAGCTAGCGGGGGGGCCTGGGAGACCCAGTACTTC. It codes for CASSRASGGAWETQYF.

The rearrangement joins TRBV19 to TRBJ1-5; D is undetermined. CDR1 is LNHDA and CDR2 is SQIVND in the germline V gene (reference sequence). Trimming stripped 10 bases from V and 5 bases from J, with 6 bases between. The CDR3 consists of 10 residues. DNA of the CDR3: TGTGCCACAAGGGATCAGCCCCAGCATTTT. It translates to CATRDQPQHF.